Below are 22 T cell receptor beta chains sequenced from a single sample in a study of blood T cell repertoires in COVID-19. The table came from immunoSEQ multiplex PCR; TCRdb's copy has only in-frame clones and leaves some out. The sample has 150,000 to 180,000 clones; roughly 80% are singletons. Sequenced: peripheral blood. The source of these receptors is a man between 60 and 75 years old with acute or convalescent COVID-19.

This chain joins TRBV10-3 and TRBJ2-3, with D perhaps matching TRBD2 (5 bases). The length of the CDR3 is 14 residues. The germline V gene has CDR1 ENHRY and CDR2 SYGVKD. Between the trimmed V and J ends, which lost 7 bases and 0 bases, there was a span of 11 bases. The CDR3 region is CAIKGVSSTDTQYF. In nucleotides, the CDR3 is TGTGCCATCAAGGGAGTTTCGAGCACAGATACGCAGTATTTT.

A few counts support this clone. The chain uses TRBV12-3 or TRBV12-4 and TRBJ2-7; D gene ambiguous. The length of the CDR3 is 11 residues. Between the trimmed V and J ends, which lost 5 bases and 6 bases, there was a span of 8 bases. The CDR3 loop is CASSPGGEQYF. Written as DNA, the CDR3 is TGTGCCAGCAGTCCCGGTGGCGAGCAGTACTTC.

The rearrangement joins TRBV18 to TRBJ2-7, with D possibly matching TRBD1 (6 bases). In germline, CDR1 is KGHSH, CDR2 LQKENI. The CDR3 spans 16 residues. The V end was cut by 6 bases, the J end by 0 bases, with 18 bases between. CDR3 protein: CASSTPRSTGSYEQYF. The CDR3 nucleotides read TGTGCCAGCTCGACCCCCCGCTCGACAGGCTCCTACGAGCAGTACTTC.

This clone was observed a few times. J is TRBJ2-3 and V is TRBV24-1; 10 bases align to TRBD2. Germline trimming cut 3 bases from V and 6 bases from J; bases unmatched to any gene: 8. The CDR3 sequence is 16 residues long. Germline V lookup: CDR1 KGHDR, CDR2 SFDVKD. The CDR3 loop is CATSDATSGEGDTQYF. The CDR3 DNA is TGTGCCACCAGTGATGCCACTAGCGGGGAGGGGGATACGCAGTATTTT.

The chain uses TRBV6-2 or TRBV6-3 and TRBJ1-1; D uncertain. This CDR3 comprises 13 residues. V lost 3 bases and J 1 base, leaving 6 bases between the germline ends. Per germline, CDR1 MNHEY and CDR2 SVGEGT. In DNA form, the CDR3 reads TGTGCCAGCAGTTATCCGGGGAACACTGAAGCTTTCTTT. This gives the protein CASSYPGNTEAFF.

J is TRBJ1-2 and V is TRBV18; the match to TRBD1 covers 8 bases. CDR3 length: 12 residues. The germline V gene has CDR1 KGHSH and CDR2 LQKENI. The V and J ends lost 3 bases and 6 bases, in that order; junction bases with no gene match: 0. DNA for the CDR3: TGTGCCAGCTCACCGACAGGGGATGGCTACACCTTC. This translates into CASSPTGDGYTF.

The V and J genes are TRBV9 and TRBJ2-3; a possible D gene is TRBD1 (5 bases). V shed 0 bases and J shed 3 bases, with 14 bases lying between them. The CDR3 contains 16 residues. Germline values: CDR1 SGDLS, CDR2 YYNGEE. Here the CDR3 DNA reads TGTGCCAGCAGCGTAGAGGCCAGGGTTGTTACAGATACGCAGTATTTT. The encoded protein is CASSVEARVVTDTQYF.

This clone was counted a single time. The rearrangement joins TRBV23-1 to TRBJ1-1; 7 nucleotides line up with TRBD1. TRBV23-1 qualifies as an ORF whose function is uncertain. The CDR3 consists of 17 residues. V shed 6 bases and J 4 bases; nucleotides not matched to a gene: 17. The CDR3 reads CASRQGNRVPGGTEAFF. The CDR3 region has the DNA TGCGCCAGCAGACAGGGGAATAGGGTTCCGGGCGGCACTGAAGCTTTCTTT.

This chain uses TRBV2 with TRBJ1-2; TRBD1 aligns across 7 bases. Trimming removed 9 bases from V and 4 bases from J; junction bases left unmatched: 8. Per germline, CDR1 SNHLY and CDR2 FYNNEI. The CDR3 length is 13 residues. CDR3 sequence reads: CASTGDSGYGYTF. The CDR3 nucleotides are TGTGCCAGTACAGGGGATTCGGGCTATGGCTACACCTTC.

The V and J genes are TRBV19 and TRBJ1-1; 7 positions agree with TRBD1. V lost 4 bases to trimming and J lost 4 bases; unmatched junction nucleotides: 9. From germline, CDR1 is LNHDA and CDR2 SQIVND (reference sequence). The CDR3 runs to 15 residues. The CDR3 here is CASSTSGTVFTEAFF. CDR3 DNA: TGTGCCAGTAGTACATCCGGGACAGTTTTCACTGAAGCTTTCTTT.

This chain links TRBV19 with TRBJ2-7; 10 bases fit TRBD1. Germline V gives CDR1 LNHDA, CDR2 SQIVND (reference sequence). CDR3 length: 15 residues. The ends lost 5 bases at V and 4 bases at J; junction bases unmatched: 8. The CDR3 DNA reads TGTGCCAGTAGTGAGGTGGGACAGGGGTTGTACGAGCAGTACTTC. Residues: CASSEVGQGLYEQYF.

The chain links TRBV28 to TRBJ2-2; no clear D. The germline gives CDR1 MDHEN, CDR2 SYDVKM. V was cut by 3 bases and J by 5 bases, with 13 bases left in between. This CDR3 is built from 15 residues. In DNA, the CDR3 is TGTGCCAGCAGTTTGGTGCTAGTTAGAACCGGGGAGCTGTTTTTT. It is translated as CASSLVLVRTGELFF. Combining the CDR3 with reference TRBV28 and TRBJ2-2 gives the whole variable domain DVKVTQSSRYLVKRTGEKVFLECVQDMDHENMFWYRQDPGLGLRLIYFSYDVKMKEKGDIPEGYSVSREKKERFSLILESASTNQTSMYLCASSLVLVRTGELFFGEGSRLTVL.

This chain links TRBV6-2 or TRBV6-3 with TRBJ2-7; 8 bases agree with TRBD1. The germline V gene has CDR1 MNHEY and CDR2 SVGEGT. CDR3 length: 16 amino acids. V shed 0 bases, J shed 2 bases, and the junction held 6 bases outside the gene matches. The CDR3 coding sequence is TGTGCCAGCAGTTACTCGCCGGACAGGGTTACCTACGAGCAGTACTTC. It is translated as CASSYSPDRVTYEQYF.

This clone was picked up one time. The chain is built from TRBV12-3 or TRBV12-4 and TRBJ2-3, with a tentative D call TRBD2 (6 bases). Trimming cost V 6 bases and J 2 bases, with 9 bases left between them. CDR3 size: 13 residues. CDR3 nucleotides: TGTGCCAGCAGCCGGGGGTACACAGATACGCAGTATTTT. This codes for CASSRGYTDTQYF.

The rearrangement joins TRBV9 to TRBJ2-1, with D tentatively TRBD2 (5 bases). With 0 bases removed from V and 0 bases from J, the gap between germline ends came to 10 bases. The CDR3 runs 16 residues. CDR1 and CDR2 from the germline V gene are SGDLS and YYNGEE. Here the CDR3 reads CASSVVERFSYNEQFF. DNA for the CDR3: TGTGCCAGCAGCGTAGTTGAGCGGTTCTCCTACAATGAGCAGTTCTTC.

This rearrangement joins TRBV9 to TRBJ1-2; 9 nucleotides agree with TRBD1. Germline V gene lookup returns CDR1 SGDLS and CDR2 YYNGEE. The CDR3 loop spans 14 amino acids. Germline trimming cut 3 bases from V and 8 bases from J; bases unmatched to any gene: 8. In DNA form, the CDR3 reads TGTGCCAGCAGCGCCCCCGGGACAGGGAACGGCTACACCTTC. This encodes CASSAPGTGNGYTF.

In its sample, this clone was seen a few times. Here the CDR3 DNA reads TGTGCCAGCAGCCAAGTAGGGGACAGGATGGTTGAGAGTCAGCCCCAGCATTTT. It encodes CASSQVGDRMVESQPQHF. J is TRBJ1-5 and V is TRBV3-1 (or the pseudogene TRBV3-2); the match to TRBD1 covers 8 bases. The ends lost 1 base at V and 6 bases at J; junction bases unmatched: 14. The CDR3 has 18 amino acids. Germline CDR1 is LGHDT and CDR2 is YNNKEL (reference sequence).

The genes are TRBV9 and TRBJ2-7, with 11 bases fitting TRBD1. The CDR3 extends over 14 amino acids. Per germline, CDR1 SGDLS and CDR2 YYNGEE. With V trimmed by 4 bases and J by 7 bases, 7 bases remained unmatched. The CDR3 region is CASSRTGGGEEQYF. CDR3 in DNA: TGTGCCAGCAGCCGGACAGGGGGCGGCGAGGAGCAGTACTTC.

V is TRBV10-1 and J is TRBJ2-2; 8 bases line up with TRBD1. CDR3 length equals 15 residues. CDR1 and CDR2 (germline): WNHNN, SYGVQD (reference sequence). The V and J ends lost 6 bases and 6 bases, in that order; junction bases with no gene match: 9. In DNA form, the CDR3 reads TGCGCCAGCAGCTACGGACAGGGATGGGCCGGGGAGCTGTTTTTT. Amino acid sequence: CASSYGQGWAGELFF.

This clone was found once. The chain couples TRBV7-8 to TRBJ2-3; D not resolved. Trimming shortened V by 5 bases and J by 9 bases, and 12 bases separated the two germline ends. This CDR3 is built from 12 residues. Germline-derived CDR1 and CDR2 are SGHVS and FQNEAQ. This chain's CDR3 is CASSPSESTQYF. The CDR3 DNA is TGTGCCAGCAGCCCATCGGAGTCGACGCAGTATTTT.

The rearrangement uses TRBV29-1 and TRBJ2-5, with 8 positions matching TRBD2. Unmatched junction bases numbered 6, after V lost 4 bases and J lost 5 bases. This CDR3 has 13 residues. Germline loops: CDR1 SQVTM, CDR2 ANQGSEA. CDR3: CSVGGLGGETQYF. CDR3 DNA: TGCAGCGTTGGGGGACTAGGCGGGGAGACCCAGTACTTC.

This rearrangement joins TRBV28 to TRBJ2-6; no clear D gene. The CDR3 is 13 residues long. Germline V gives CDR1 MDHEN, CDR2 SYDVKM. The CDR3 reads CAALMPGANVLTF. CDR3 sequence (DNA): TGTGCAGCTCTTATGCCTGGGGCCAACGTCCTGACTTTC.